The text below deals with one TCR beta chain. What this receptor recognizes is not known. Per-base qualities were not stored, and no clone one base away is much larger. Using the deep immunoSEQ assay, multiplex PCR amplified TCR CDR3 regions from genomic DNA. Extracted genomic DNA from each cell subset was spread evenly across all wells of several immunoSEQ 96-well plates, with each plate serving as a replicate. For sorted subsets, each replicate PCR was loaded with 200 ng genomic DNA, equivalent to about 30,000 T cell genomes. Purified libraries were measured with a Qubit 3.0 fluorometer, size-checked on a Bioanalyzer 2100, and measured again with the KAPA Library Quantification kit. Every immunoSEQ 96-well plate was sequenced on a separate single-read 150-cycle Illumina NextSeq 550 flow cell. The study's processing was this. Because the immunoSEQ output included only junctional sequences and no quality scores, the filtering could not be the same as the filtering used for full-length reads. Sequences were annotated with PyIR, a Python wrapper for IgBLAST v1.9, using IMGT germline references to assign V/J genes and CDR3. Reads were filtered out if the reads had weak V/J assignments (E-value above 1e-6), no CDR3, stop codons, out-of-frame junctions, or ambiguous translated residues. V3J clonotypes were defined by identical inferred V gene, J gene, and CDR3 amino acid sequence. The percentage overlap between two repertoires was calculated by dividing the number of shared unique clonotypes by the size of the smaller repertoire. Repertoire richness was assessed with RTK rarefaction, the Chao1 estimator, and Recon v2.1 estimates of unobserved clonotypes. Generation probabilities were computed with OLGA for all TCRbeta clonotypes obtained by the gDNA method from a few donors. TCRdb limited this immuneACCESS table to in-frame rearrangements with V and J called. A share of clones is missing; checked studies link under half to unresolved V genes, and the rest is unexplained. V and J calls and clone size are those listed in that table; D and trimming were worked out from the DNA. This sample comprises roughly 2,000,000 clones, approximately 95% of them detected only once. In total, the top ten clones hold roughly 1% of the sample.

For the CD8 naive samples, CD45RO-negative cells were positively selected for CCR7, yielding a CD45RA+CCR7+ population from which TemRA cells were excluded. Donors were healthy HIV-negative adults with no recently reported acute infections or vaccinations. Every donor was a Caucasian adult residing in Nashville, Tennessee, USA. Blood was obtained by leukapheresis, after which PBMCs were separated by Ficoll-Histopaque density gradient centrifugation and cryopreserved in liquid nitrogen vapor phase. Analytical flow cytometry was used to check the purity and quantity of every magnetically sorted T cell population. From each sorted fraction, genomic DNA was isolated and quantified by UV absorbance on a Nanodrop 2000c. This specimen comes from a study of shared clonotypes between healthy human individuals (dated by TCRdb to 2020 to 2021). Regarding the research as a whole: The cohort included three men and a couple of women between 18 and 49 years of age. For each donor, CD4 naive and CD4 memory were each given three plates, CD8 naive was given two plates, and CD8 memory was given one plate. Blood TCR repertoires of five healthy adults were deeply sequenced to estimate repertoire size and the extent of clonotype sharing between individuals. To increase sequencing depth and limit assay-specific biases, TCR repertoire library preparation and sequencing were carried out by different laboratories using diverse techniques. Leukapheresis yielded between about 0.85 and 10 billion PBMCs per donor. Study-level results and caveats: Compared with non-shared clonotypes, clonotypes shared by all four sorted-subset donors had higher generation probabilities. Pairwise subsampling led to the expectation that sequencing depth would affect the degree of clonotype sharing among donors. Estimated clonotype richness was generally larger for naive than for memory subsets. Incomplete sequencing was indicated by rarefaction of sorted-subset datasets, despite the large sequencing depth. Because the study included a small number of donors, the genetic and exposure-history diversity represented was limited. Sharing across a handful of donors was observed for about 5% of naive CD4, over 3% of naive CD8, 2% to 2.5% of memory CD4, and around 0.4% of memory CD8 clonotypes. Only blood was sampled, and tissue TCR repertoires likely differ from those in blood.

Looking up the germline V gene yields CDR1 SGDLS and CDR2 YYNGEE. The trim is 4 bases for V and 5 bases for J, with a gap of 10 bases between the germline ends. From the cysteine through the phenylalanine, the CDR3 covers 13 amino acids. CDR3 DNA only is kept here, 39 bases in frame from base 1. This TCR was sampled from a man aged 18 to 30 in good health. Recombination joined TRBV9 with TRBJ2-1; too little of a D gene remains to name it. Input material: naive CD8+ T cells sorted from blood. Read against the paper, the sample's cell subset or site label means: CD45RA+CCR7+. The CDR3 reads as follows: CASSITVDNEQFF. The DNA is TGTGCCAGCAGCATTACAGTAGACAATGAGCAGTTCTTC.